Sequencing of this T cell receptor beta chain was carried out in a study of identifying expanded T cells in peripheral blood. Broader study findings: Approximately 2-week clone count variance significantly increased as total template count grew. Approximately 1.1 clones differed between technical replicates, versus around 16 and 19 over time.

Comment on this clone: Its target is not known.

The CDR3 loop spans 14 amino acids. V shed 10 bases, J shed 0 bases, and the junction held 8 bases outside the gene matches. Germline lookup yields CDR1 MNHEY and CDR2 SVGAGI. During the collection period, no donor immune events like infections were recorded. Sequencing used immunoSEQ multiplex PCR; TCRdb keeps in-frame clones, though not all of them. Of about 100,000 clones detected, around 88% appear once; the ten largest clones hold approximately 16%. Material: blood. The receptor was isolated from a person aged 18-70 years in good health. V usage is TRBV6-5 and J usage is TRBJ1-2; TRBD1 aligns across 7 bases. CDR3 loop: CATGRTGANYGYTF. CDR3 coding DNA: TGTGCCACCGGAAGGACAGGAGCTAACTATGGCTACACCTTC.